This T cell receptor beta chain was retrieved from a study of T cell responses to AZD1222 COVID-19 vaccine. The CDR3 has 15 residues. V was cut by 0 bases and J by 8 bases, with 15 bases left in between. Germline V gene lookup returns CDR1 MGHRA and CDR2 YSYEKL. The repertoire was sequenced with immunoSEQ multiplex PCR; TCRdb's copy has only in-frame clones and lacks some. The data show about 85,000 clones, 80% to 90% seen once. This TCR came from an adult in good health. The chain carries TRBV4-1 and TRBJ2-3; unclear D gene. Sequenced material: peripheral blood, taken on day 0 of AZD1222 vaccination. The CDR3 is CASSQDRSLDATQYF. DNA for the CDR3: TGCGCCAGCAGCCAAGATCGCTCCCTTGACGCTACGCAGTATTTT.